The rows below give T cell receptor beta chains drawn from one sample of a study of cytomegalovirus exposure and HLA in healthy donors. Method: immunoSEQ multiplex PCR; TCRdb's copy keeps in-frame clones and lacks some. The repertoire table contains roughly 200,000 clones. The sample comprised PBMCs. The receptor source for this set is a girl between 2 and 10 years old in good health and CMV-seropositive. The CDR3 runs from the conserved cysteine through the conserved F or W. Fields, in order: CDR3 protein, V gene, J gene.

CASTSGGSNTEAFF	TRBV27	TRBJ1-1
CASSLASSYNSPLHF	TRBV5-6	TRBJ1-6
CASSGTSYEQYF	TRBV9	TRBJ2-7
CASSPYPPLAGSYNEQFF	TRBV19	TRBJ2-1
CASSPGLADYNEQFF	TRBV6-5	TRBJ2-1
CASSTDFFGELFF	TRBV19	TRBJ2-2
CASSLSPGLAGVTGELFF	TRBV5-1	TRBJ2-2
CASSVNRDRVDYNEQFF	TRBV9	TRBJ2-1
CASSGDSPISGANVLTF	TRBV7-8	TRBJ2-6
CASSWGQATYEQYF	TRBV5-4	TRBJ2-7
CSVEQQGGGYTF	TRBV29-1	TRBJ1-2
CASPEGVGSAFF	TRBV5-1	TRBJ1-1
CASSSPPSYEQFF	TRBV28	TRBJ2-1
CASSPGQGPYEQYF	TRBV10-2	TRBJ2-7
CASSLAGGGWETQYF	TRBV7-9	TRBJ2-5
CASSPTSALNSYNEQFF	TRBV7-3	TRBJ2-1
CASRGLAAEQFF	TRBV5-1	TRBJ2-1
CASSSSGTGSYGYTF	TRBV5-1	TRBJ1-2
CSARTGPEAEAFF	TRBV29-1	TRBJ1-1
CASSLGGRGGNEQFF	TRBV27	TRBJ2-1
CASSEGLGTFLNEQFF	TRBV4-1	TRBJ2-1
CAIRNSYEQYF	TRBV10-3	TRBJ2-7
CASSSQHPGGETQYF	TRBV5-1	TRBJ2-5
CASRNPTGIYGYTF	TRBV28	TRBJ1-2